The T cell receptor (beta chain) under discussion was sequenced for a study of T-cell reconstitution after alpha-beta-depleted transplantation in children. Unique molecular identifiers were incorporated during preparation of the TCRbeta library. MiXCR was run by TCRdb on the PCR reads, yielding one entry per CDR3 protein. The table lists nearly 400,000 distinct CDR3 sequences, approximately 20% of them singletons. Trimming took 3 bases from V and 2 from J, leaving 14 bases between them. The CDR3 length is 16 residues. The germline gives CDR1 MDHEN, CDR2 SYDVKM. The chain links TRBV28 to TRBJ1-5; D unresolved. The source of this sequence is a human donor who donated a stem cell graft to a child with acute myeloid leukemia. The source was PBMCs from the stem cell graft donor, collected from the stem cell graft. CDR3 region: CASSLAPPGGNQPQHF. The DNA of the CDR3 is TGTGCCAGCAGTTTGGCCCCTCCTGGGGGCAATCAGCCCCAGCATTTT.